Listed here is a single T cell receptor (beta chain). There are 13 residues in the CDR3. V was pared by 3 bases and J by 7 bases, with 10 bases between. CDR1 SGHTA and CDR2 FQGTGA come from the germline V gene. In the original workflow: Amplified reference gene primers provided the basis for estimating nucleated cell counts. Sequenced by immunoSEQ multiplex PCR; TCRdb stores in-frame clones only, minus some. V and J calls and clone size are those listed in that table; D and trimming were worked out from the DNA. The profile shows about 16,000 clones, approximately 93% of them singletons. The data are from a study of blood T cell repertoires in COVID-19. Turning to the study itself: Acute-phase and convalescent COVID-19 samples originated in the United States, Italy and Spain. The analysed material was cDNA or gDNA that came from T cells, B-cell-depleted T cells, or PBMCs.

The rearrangement uses TRBV7-3 and TRBJ1-5; D not certain. The TCR comes from a human donor in a cohort sampled during active COVID-19. The source material was peripheral blood. The CDR3 coding sequence is TGTGCCAGCAGCTTGCATGAGAACCAGCCCCAGCATTTT. It is translated as CASSLHENQPQHF.